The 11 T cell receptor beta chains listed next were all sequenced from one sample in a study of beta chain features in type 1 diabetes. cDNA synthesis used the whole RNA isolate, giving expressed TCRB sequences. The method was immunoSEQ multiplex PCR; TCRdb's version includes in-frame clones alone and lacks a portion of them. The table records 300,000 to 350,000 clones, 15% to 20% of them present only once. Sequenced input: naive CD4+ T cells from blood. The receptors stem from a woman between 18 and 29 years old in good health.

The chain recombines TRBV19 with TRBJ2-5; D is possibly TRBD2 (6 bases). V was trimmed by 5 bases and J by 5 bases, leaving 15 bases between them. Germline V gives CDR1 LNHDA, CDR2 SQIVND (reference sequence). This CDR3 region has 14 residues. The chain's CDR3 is CASSRTTVRETQYF. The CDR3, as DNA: TGTGCCAGTAGTCGGACTACCGTGAGGGAGACCCAGTACTTC.

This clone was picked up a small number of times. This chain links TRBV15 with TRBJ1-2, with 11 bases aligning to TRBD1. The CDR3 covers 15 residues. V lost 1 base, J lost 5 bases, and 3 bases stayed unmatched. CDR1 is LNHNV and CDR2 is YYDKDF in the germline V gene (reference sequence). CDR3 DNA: TGTGCCACCAGCAGAGGGACAGGGGGCGAGTATGGCTACACCTTC. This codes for CATSRGTGGEYGYTF.

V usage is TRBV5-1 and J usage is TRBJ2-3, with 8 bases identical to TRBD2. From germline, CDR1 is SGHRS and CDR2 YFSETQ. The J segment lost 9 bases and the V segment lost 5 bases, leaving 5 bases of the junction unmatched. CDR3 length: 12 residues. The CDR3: CASRAGEHTQYF. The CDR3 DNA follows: TGCGCCAGCAGAGCGGGGGAGCACACGCAGTATTTT.

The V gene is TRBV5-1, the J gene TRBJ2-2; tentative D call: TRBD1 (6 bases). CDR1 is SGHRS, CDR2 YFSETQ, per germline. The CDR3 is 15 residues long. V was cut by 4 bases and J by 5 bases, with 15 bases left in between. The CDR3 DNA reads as TGCGCCAGCAGCGGCCCAACAGGGTTGACCGGGGAGCTGTTTTTT. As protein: CASSGPTGLTGELFF. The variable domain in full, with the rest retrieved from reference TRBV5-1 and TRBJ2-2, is KAGVTQTPRYLIKTRGQQVTLSCSPISGHRSVSWYQQTPGQGLQFLFEYFSETQRNKGNFPGRFSGRQFSNSRSEMNVSTLELGDSALYLCASSGPTGLTGELFFGEGSRLTVL.

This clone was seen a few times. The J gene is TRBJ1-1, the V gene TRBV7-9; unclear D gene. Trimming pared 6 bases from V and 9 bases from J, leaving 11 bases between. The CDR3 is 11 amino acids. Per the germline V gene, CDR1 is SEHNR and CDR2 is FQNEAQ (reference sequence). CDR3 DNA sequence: TGTGCCAGCAGTATTGAGCAAAAAGCTTTCTTT. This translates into CASSIEQKAFF.

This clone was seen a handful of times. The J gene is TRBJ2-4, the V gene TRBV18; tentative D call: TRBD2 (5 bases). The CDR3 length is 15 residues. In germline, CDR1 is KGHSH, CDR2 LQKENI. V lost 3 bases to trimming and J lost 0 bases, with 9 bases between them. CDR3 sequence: CASSPDLLAKNIQYF. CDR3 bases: TGTGCCAGCTCACCGGACTTACTAGCCAAAAACATTCAGTACTTC.

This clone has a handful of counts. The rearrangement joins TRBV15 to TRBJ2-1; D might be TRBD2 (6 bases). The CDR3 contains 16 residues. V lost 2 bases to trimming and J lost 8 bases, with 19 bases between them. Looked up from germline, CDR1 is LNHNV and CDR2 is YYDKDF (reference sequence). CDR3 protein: CATSRNPGLPSDEQFF. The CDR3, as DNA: TGTGCCACCAGCAGAAATCCGGGACTGCCCTCGGATGAGCAGTTCTTC.

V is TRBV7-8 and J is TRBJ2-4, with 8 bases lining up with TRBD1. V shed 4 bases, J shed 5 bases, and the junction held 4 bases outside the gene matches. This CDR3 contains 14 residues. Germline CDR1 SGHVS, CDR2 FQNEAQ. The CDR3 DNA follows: TGTGCCAGCAGCTCCCAGGGGGCCCAAAACATTCAGTACTTC. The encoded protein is CASSSQGAQNIQYF.

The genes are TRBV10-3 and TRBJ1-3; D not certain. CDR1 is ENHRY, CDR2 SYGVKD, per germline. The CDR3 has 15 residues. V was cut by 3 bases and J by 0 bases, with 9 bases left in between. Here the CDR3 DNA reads TGTGCCATCAGTGACCAGGTCAACTCTGGAAACACCATATATTTT. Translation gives CAISDQVNSGNTIYF.

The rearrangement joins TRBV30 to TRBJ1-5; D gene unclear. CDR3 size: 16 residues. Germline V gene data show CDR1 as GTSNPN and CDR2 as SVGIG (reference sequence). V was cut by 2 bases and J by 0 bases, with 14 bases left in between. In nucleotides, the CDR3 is TGTGCCTGGAGTCCCAGCTCAGGTTTTAGCAATCAGCCCCAGCATTTT. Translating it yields CAWSPSSGFSNQPQHF.

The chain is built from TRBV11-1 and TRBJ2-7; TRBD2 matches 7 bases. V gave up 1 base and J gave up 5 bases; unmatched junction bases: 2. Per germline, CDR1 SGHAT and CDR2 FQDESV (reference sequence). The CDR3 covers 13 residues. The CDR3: CASSLVAGDEQYF. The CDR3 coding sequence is TGTGCCAGCAGCTTAGTGGCGGGGGACGAGCAGTACTTC.